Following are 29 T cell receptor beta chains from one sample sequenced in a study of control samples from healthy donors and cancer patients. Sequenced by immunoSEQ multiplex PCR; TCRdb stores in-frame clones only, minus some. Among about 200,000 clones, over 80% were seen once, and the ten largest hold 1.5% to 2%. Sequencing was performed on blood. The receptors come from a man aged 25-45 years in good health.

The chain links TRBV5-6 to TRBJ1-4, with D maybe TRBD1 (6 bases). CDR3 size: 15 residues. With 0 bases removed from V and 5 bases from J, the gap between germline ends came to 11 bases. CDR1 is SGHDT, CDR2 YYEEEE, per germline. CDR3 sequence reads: CASSLVRQENEKLFF. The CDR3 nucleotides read TGTGCCAGCAGCTTGGTGAGACAGGAAAATGAAAAACTGTTTTTT.

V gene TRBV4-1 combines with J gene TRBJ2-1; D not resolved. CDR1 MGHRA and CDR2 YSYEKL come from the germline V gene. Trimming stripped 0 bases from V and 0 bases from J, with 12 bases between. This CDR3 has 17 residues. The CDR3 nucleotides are TGCGCCAGCAGCCAAGAAGGTCAACTAAGCTCCTACAATGAGCAGTTCTTC. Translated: CASSQEGQLSSYNEQFF.

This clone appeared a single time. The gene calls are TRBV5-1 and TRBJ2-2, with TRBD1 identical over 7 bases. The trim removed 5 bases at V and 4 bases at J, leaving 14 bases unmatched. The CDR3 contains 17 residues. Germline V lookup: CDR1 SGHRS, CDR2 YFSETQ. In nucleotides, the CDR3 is TGCGCCAGCAGTGAGGGGGCGATTAAAAGTGGCACCGGGGAGCTGTTTTTT. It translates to CASSEGAIKSGTGELFF.

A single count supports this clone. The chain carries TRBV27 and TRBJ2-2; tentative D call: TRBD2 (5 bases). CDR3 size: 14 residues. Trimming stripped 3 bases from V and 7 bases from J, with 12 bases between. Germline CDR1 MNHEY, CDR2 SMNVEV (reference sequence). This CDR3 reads CASSLGGSLGELFF. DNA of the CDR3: TGTGCCAGCAGTTTGGGCGGGTCCCTCGGGGAGCTGTTTTTT.

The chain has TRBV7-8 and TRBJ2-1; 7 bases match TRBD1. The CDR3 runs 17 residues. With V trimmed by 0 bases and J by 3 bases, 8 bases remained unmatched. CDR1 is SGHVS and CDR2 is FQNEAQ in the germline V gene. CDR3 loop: CASSLAPTGLFYNEQFF. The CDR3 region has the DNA TGTGCCAGCAGCTTAGCTCCGACAGGGCTCTTCTACAATGAGCAGTTCTTC. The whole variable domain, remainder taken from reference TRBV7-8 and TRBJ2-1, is GAGVSQSPRYKVAKRGQDVALRCDPISGHVSLFWYQQALGQGPEFLTYFQNEAQLDKSGLPSDRFFAERPEGSVSTLKIQRTQQEDSAVYLCASSLAPTGLFYNEQFFGPGTRLTVL.

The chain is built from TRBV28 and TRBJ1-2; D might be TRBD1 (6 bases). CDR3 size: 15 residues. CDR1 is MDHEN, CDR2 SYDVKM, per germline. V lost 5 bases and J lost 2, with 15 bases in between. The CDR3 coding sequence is TGTGCCAGCAGTACCACAGGGAGAGGGAACTATGGCTACACCTTC. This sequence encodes CASSTTGRGNYGYTF.

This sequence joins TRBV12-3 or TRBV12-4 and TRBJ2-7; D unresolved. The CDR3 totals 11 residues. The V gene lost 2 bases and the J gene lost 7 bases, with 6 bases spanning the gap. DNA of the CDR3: TGTGCCAGCAGTTTATCCCAAGAGCAGTACTTC. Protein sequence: CASSLSQEQYF.

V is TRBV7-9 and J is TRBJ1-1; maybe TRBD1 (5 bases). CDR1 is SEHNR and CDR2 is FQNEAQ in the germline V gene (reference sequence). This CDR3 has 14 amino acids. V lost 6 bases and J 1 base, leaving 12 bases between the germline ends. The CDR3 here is CASSLGQWNTEAFF. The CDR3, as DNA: TGTGCCAGCAGTCTGGGGCAGTGGAACACTGAAGCTTTCTTT.

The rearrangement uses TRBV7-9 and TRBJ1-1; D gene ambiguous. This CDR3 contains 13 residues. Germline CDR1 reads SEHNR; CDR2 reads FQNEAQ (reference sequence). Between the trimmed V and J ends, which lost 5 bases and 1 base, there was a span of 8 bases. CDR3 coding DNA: TGTGCCAGCAGCCCCCTCCCGAACACTGAAGCTTTCTTT. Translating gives CASSPLPNTEAFF.

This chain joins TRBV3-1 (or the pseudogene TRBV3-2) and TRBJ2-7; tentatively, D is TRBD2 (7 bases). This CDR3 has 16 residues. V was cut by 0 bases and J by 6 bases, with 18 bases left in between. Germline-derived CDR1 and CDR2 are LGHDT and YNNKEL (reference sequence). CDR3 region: CASSQDMGLRGAEQYF. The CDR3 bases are TGTGCCAGCAGCCAAGATATGGGACTTCGGGGGGCCGAGCAGTACTTC.

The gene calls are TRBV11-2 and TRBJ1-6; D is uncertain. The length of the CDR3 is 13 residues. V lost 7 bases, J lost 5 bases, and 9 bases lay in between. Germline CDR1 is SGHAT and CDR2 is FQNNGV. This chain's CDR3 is CASNRGHNSPLHF. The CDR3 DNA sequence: TGTGCCAGCAACCGCGGACATAATTCACCCCTCCACTTT.

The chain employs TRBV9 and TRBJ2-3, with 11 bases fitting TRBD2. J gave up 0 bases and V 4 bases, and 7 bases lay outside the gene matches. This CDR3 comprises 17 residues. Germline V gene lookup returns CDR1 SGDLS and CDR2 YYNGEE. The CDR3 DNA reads TGTGCCAGCAGCTTACATAGCGGGGGGGCTAGCACAGATACGCAGTATTTT. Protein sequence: CASSLHSGGASTDTQYF. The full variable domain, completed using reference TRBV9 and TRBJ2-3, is DSGVTQTPKHLITATGQRVTLRCSPRSGDLSVYWYQQSLDQGLQFLIQYYNGEERAKGNILERFSAQQFPDLHSELNLSSLELGDSALYFCASSLHSGGASTDTQYFGPGTRLTVL.

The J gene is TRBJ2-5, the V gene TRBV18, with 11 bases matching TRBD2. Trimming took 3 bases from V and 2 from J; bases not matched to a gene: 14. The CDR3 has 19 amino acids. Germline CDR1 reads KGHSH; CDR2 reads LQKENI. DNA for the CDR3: TGTGCCAGCTCACCTCTCACGGCTAGCGGGGGGCCCCCACAAGAGACCCAGTACTTC. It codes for CASSPLTASGGPPQETQYF.

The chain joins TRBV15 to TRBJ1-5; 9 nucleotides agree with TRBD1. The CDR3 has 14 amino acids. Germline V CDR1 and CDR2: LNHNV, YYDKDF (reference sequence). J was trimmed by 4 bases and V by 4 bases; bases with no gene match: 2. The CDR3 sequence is CATSKGQGNQPQHF. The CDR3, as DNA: TGTGCCACCAGCAAAGGACAGGGGAATCAGCCCCAGCATTTT.

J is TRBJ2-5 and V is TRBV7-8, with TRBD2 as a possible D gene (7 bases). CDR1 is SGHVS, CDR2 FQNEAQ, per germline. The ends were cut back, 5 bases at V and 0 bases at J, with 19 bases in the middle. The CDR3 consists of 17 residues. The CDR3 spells CASSLRGRGPYQETQYF. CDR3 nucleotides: TGTGCCAGCAGCCTACGGGGGCGGGGGCCGTACCAAGAGACCCAGTACTTC.

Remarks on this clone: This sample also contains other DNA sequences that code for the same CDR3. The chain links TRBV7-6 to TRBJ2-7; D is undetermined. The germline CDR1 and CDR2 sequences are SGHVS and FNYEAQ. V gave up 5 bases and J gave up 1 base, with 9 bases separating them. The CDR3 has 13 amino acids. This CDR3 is CASSPGPSYEQYF. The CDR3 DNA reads TGTGCCAGCAGCCCCGGGCCTTCCTACGAGCAGTACTTC.

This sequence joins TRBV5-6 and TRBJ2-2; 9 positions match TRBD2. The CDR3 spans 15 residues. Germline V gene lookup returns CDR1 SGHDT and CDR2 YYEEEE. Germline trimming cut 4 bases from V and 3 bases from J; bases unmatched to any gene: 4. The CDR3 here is CASSNSGGYTGELFF. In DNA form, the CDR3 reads TGTGCCAGCAGCAATAGCGGGGGATACACCGGGGAGCTGTTTTTT.

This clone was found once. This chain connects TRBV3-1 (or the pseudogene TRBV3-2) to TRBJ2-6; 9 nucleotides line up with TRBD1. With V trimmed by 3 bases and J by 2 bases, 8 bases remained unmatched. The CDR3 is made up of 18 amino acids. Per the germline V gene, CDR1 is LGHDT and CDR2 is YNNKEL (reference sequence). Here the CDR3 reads CASSQLDRGLTGANVLTF. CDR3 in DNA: TGTGCCAGCAGCCAGCTAGACAGGGGGTTGACTGGGGCCAACGTCCTGACTTTC.

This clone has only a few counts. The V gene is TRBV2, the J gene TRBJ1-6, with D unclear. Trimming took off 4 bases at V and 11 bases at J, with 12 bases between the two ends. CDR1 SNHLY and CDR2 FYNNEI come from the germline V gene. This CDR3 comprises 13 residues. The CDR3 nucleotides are TGTGCCAGCAGTGGGCAAACGGCGGCACCCCTCCACTTT. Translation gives CASSGQTAAPLHF.

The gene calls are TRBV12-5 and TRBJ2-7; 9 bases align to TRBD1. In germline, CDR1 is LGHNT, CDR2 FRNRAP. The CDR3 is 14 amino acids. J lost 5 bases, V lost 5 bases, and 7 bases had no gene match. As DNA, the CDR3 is TGTGCTAGTGGTAGCGGACAGGGGATCCACGAGCAGTACTTC. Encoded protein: CASGSGQGIHEQYF.

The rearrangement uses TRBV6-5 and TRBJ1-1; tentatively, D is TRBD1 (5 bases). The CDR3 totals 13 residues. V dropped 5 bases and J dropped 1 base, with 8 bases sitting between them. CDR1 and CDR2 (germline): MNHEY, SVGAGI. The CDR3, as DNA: TGTGCCAGCAGTCGAGGGGAGAACACTGAAGCTTTCTTT. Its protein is CASSRGENTEAFF.

CDR3 loop: CASRKQGRTNEKLFF. The DNA of the CDR3 is TGTGCCAGCAGGAAACAGGGGCGGACTAATGAAAAACTGTTTTTT. The chain is built from TRBV6-5 and TRBJ1-4; 7 positions agree with TRBD1. Trimming cost V 6 bases and J 2 bases; bases outside gene matches: 6. This CDR3 comprises 15 residues. The germline CDR1 and CDR2 sequences are MNHEY and SVGAGI.

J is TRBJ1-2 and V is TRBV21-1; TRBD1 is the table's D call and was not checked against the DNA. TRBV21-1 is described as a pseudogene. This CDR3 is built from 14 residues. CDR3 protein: CASTKGQGIYGYTF. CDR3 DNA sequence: TGTGCCAGCACCAAAGGACAGGGAATCTATGGCTACACCTTC.

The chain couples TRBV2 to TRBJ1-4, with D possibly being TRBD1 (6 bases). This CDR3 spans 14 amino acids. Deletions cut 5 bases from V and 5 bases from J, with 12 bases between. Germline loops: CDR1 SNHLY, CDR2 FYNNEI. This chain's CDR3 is CASSRQVVNEKLFF. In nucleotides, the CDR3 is TGTGCCAGCAGTAGACAGGTAGTAAATGAAAAACTGTTTTTT. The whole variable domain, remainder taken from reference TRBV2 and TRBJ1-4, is EPEVTQTPSHQVTQMGQEVILRCVPISNHLYFYWYRQILGQKVEFLVSFYNNEISEKSEIFDDQFSVERPDGSNFTLKIRSTKLEDSAMYFCASSRQVVNEKLFFGSGTQLSVL.

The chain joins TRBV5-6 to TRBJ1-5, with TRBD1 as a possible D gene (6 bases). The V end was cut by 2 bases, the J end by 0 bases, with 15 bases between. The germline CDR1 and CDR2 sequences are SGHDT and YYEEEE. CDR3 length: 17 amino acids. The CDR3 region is CASSLSPGQASNQPQHF. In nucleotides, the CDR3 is TGTGCCAGCAGCTTAAGTCCGGGACAAGCTAGCAATCAGCCCCAGCATTTT.

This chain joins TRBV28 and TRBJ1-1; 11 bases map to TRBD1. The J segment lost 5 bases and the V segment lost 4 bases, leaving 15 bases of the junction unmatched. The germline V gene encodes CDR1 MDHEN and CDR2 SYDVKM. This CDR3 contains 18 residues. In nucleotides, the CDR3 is TGTGCCAGCAGTTCGGGTCCATGGACAGGGGGCTTCGGGACTGAAGCTTTCTTT. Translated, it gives CASSSGPWTGGFGTEAFF. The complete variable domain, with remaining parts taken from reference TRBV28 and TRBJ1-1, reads DVKVTQSSRYLVKRTGEKVFLECVQDMDHENMFWYRQDPGLGLRLIYFSYDVKMKEKGDIPEGYSVSREKKERFSLILESASTNQTSMYLCASSSGPWTGGFGTEAFFGQGTRLTVV.

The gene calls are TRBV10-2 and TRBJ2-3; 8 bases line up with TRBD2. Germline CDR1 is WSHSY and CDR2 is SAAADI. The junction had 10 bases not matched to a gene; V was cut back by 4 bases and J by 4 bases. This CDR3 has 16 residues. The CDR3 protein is CASSGRNGGAADTQYF. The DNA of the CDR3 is TGCGCCAGCAGTGGGAGGAACGGGGGGGCGGCAGATACGCAGTATTTT.

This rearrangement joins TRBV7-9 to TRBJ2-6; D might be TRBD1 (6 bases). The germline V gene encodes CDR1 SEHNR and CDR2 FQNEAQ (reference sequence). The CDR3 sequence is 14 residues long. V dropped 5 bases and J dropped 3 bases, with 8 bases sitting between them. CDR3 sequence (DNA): TGTGCCAGCAGCCCGACAGGTGGGGCCAACGTCCTGACTTTC. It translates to CASSPTGGANVLTF.

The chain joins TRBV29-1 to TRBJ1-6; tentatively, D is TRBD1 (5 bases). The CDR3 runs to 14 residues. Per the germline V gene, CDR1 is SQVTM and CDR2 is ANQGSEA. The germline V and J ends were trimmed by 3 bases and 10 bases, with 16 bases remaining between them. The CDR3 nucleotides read TGCAGCGTTGACGGGGCCCATTCCGACTCACCCCTCCACTTT. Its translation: CSVDGAHSDSPLHF.